The 3 T cell receptor beta chains reported below all come from one sample, sequenced in a study of blood T cells in healthy people across ages. A second PCR, run for roughly 7 to 12 cycles, used a sample-barcoded 5' primer plus a J-beta primer mix. TCRdb re-called the 5' RACE reads with MiXCR, one entry per CDR3 protein. The repertoire has about 290,000 distinct CDR3 sequences, about 25% of them found once; the top ten carry over 25%. The source material was blood. Every receptor here comes from a woman in her seventies in good health.

CDR3 protein: CASSLGGGLNEQFF. The DNA for the CDR3 is TGCGCCAGCAGCTTGGGTGGGGGACTTAATGAGCAGTTCTTC. This sequence joins TRBV5-1 and TRBJ2-1; tentatively, D is TRBD2 (6 bases). The germline V and J ends were trimmed by 0 bases and 7 bases, with 11 bases remaining between them. The CDR3 is 14 residues long. CDR1 and CDR2 (germline): SGHRS, YFSETQ.

Only a few counts were recorded for this clonotype. V usage is TRBV5-8 and J usage is TRBJ1-2; D is possibly TRBD1 (5 bases). There are 13 residues in the CDR3. Trimming removed 4 bases from V and 0 bases from J, with 7 bases in between. The germline CDR1 and CDR2 sequences are SGHTS and YDEGEE. The CDR3, as DNA: TGTGCCAGCAGCCCGGACACTAACTATGGCTACACCTTC. Translated, it gives CASSPDTNYGYTF.

The CDR3 coding sequence is TGTGCCACCCATTCTGACACATCCTACGAGCAGTACTTC. It codes for CATHSDTSYEQYF. V usage is TRBV6-2 or TRBV6-3 and J usage is TRBJ2-7; no reliable D call. This CDR3 has 13 residues. From germline, CDR1 is MNHEY and CDR2 SVGEGT. The V gene lost 10 bases and the J gene lost 1 base, with 14 bases spanning the gap.